These 15 T cell receptor beta chains were sequenced from one sample in a study of control samples from healthy donors and cancer patients. Profiled with immunoSEQ multiplex PCR; TCRdb holds only in-frame clones, not every one. The sample consists of 130,000 to 150,000 clones, over 85% of them appearing once. Sequenced sample: blood. Source of these receptors: a man aged 18 to 29 in good health.

The chain has TRBV10-3 and TRBJ1-1, with D maybe TRBD1 (6 bases). Per the germline V gene, CDR1 is ENHRY and CDR2 is SYGVKD. The V end lost 7 bases, the J end lost 7 bases, and 16 bases lay between the germline ends. The CDR3 has 13 residues. In DNA, the CDR3 is TGTGCCATCACAATCCCCGGGGGGCATGAAGCTTTCTTT. Translated: CAITIPGGHEAFF.

The rearrangement links TRBV9 to TRBJ1-1; unclear D gene. V shed 3 bases and J shed 4 bases, with 22 bases lying between them. From germline, CDR1 is SGDLS and CDR2 YYNGEE. The CDR3 length is 17 residues. This CDR3 is CASSANREAPRGTEAFF. The DNA of the CDR3 is TGTGCCAGCAGCGCCAATCGAGAGGCGCCCCGCGGCACTGAAGCTTTCTTT.

The chain is built from TRBV12-5 and TRBJ1-5; D remains unclear. Germline CDR1 LGHNT, CDR2 FRNRAP. Trimming took 6 bases from V and 5 from J, leaving 8 bases between them. CDR3 length: 12 residues. This CDR3 reads CASGRLDQPQHF. CDR3 sequence (DNA): TGTGCTAGTGGACGGCTCGATCAGCCCCAGCATTTT. Together with reference TRBV12-5 and TRBJ1-5, the CDR3 gives the full variable domain: DARVTQTPRHKVTEMGQEVTMRCQPILGHNTVFWYRQTMMQGLELLAYFRNRAPLDDSGMPKDRFSAEMPDATLATLKIQPSEPRDSAVYFCASGRLDQPQHFGDGTRLSIL.

The chain recombines TRBV6-5 with TRBJ2-7, with 13 bases fitting TRBD2. J lost 2 bases, V lost 7 bases, and 5 bases had no gene match. The CDR3 contains 15 residues. Germline V lookup: CDR1 MNHEY, CDR2 SVGAGI. The CDR3 protein is CASTWTSGGTYEQYF. The CDR3 nucleotides read TGTGCCAGCACCTGGACTAGCGGGGGAACCTACGAGCAGTACTTC.

The chain combines TRBV19 with TRBJ2-1, with D hard to call. Germline V gene sequence: CDR1 LNHDA, CDR2 SQIVND (reference sequence). V dropped 6 bases and J dropped 5 bases, with 11 bases sitting between them. CDR3 length: 13 amino acids. The CDR3 region is CASRSRVDNEQFF. The CDR3 region has the DNA TGTGCCAGTAGATCTAGGGTCGACAATGAGCAGTTCTTC. The full variable domain, in which reference TRBV19 and TRBJ2-1 provide the parts outside the CDR3, is DGGITQSPKYLFRKEGQNVTLSCEQNLNHDAMYWYRQDPGQGLRLIYYSQIVNDFQKGDIAEGYSVSREKKESFPLTVTSAQKNPTAFYLCASRSRVDNEQFFGPGTRLTVL.

This clone is a singleton in its sample. This rearrangement joins TRBV7-9 to TRBJ2-7; D tentatively fits TRBD1 or TRBD2 (5 bases each). Germline assignment: CDR1 SEHNR and CDR2 FQNEAQ (reference sequence). With 3 bases removed from V and 0 bases from J, the gap between germline ends came to 12 bases. The CDR3 has 15 residues. CDR3 in amino acids: CASSFPGPGSYEQYF. DNA for the CDR3: TGTGCCAGCAGCTTTCCGGGACCGGGCTCCTACGAGCAGTACTTC.

This clone was observed a single time. This chain joins TRBV24-1 and TRBJ2-3, with 11 bases fitting TRBD2. The germline V gene encodes CDR1 KGHDR and CDR2 SFDVKD. After removal of 7 bases from V and 4 bases from J, the junction contained 12 bases not matched to a gene. The CDR3 covers 17 residues. The CDR3 bases are TGTGCCACCAGCTCTTACGGTCTAGCGGGAGGACCAGATACGCAGTATTTT. This sequence encodes CATSSYGLAGGPDTQYF.

This chain connects TRBV19 to TRBJ1-1; possible D gene TRBD1, 5 bases. From germline, CDR1 is LNHDA and CDR2 SQIVND (reference sequence). Trimming stripped 2 bases from V and 1 base from J, with 11 bases between. This CDR3 region has 15 residues. This CDR3 reads CASSISGRPNTEAFF. The CDR3 region has the DNA TGTGCCAGTAGTATATCGGGACGGCCGAACACTGAAGCTTTCTTT. Variable domain in full (rest from reference TRBV19 and TRBJ1-1): DGGITQSPKYLFRKEGQNVTLSCEQNLNHDAMYWYRQDPGQGLRLIYYSQIVNDFQKGDIAEGYSVSREKKESFPLTVTSAQKNPTAFYLCASSISGRPNTEAFFGQGTRLTVV.

This sequence joins TRBV5-1 and TRBJ2-5; TRBD2 matches 10 bases. CDR1 and CDR2 from the germline V gene are SGHRS and YFSETQ. Germline trimming cut 4 bases from V and 5 bases from J; bases unmatched to any gene: 11. The CDR3 length is 16 residues. The CDR3 coding sequence is TGCGCCAGCAGCCTGGGTACTAGCGGGGCCATCGAGACCCAGTACTTC. It codes for CASSLGTSGAIETQYF. Drawing the rest from reference TRBV5-1 and TRBJ2-5, the complete variable domain is KAGVTQTPRYLIKTRGQQVTLSCSPISGHRSVSWYQQTPGQGLQFLFEYFSETQRNKGNFPGRFSGRQFSNSRSEMNVSTLELGDSALYLCASSLGTSGAIETQYFGPGTRLLVL.

This chain links TRBV19 with TRBJ1-5, with 9 bases aligning to TRBD1. This CDR3 has 15 amino acids. Per the germline V gene, CDR1 is LNHDA and CDR2 is SQIVND (reference sequence). V lost 10 bases, J lost 1 base, and 8 bases stayed unmatched. In DNA form, the CDR3 reads TGTGCCACCAGGAGACAGGGGGAGAGCAATCAGCCCCAGCATTTT. It translates to CATRRQGESNQPQHF. The variable domain in full, completed from reference TRBV19 and TRBJ1-5, reads DGGITQSPKYLFRKEGQNVTLSCEQNLNHDAMYWYRQDPGQGLRLIYYSQIVNDFQKGDIAEGYSVSREKKESFPLTVTSAQKNPTAFYLCATRRQGESNQPQHFGDGTRLSIL.

The V call is TRBV28, the J call TRBJ1-5; unclear D gene. With 4 bases removed from V and 0 bases from J, the gap between germline ends came to 10 bases. Germline V gene sequence: CDR1 MDHEN, CDR2 SYDVKM. This CDR3 is 15 amino acids long. Here the CDR3 DNA reads TGTGCCAGCAGTTCCAGAGAGTATAGCAATCAGCCCCAGCATTTT. This gives the protein CASSSREYSNQPQHF.

This chain joins TRBV10-3 and TRBJ2-7; possible D gene TRBD1, 6 bases. Deletions cut 3 bases from V and 4 bases from J, with 16 bases between. Germline V gene data show CDR1 as ENHRY and CDR2 as SYGVKD. The CDR3 spans 15 residues. CDR3 residues: CAISDPGQRPYEQYF. The DNA of the CDR3 is TGTGCCATCAGTGATCCGGGACAACGCCCTTACGAGCAGTACTTC.

The chain links TRBV20-1 to TRBJ1-1; D is uncertain. The CDR3 sequence is 11 residues long. Germline V gene sequence: CDR1 DFQATT, CDR2 SNEGSKA (reference sequence). Between the trimmed V and J ends, which lost 3 bases and 4 bases, there was a span of 6 bases. CDR3 sequence reads: CSAREATEAFF. In nucleotides, the CDR3 is TGCAGTGCTAGGGAGGCCACTGAAGCTTTCTTT.

The chain uses TRBV7-8 and TRBJ2-7; possibly TRBD2 for D (5 bases). Germline CDR1 and CDR2: SGHVS and FQNEAQ. The germline V and J ends were trimmed by 1 base and 0 bases, with 13 bases remaining between them. The CDR3 consists of 16 residues. CDR3 sequence (DNA): TGTGCCAGCAGCTTAGGGCCGCGGGTTCTCTCCTACGAGCAGTACTTC. Its translation: CASSLGPRVLSYEQYF. Variable domain in full (rest from reference TRBV7-8 and TRBJ2-7): GAGVSQSPRYKVAKRGQDVALRCDPISGHVSLFWYQQALGQGPEFLTYFQNEAQLDKSGLPSDRFFAERPEGSVSTLKIQRTQQEDSAVYLCASSLGPRVLSYEQYFGPGTRLTVT.

This sequence joins TRBV28 and TRBJ1-3; 7 bases are a match to TRBD1. CDR3 size: 15 residues. The junction had 7 bases not matched to a gene; V was cut back by 6 bases and J by 2 bases. Germline CDR1 MDHEN, CDR2 SYDVKM. The CDR3 loop is CASRLQGSTGNTIYF. DNA for the CDR3: TGTGCCAGCAGACTACAGGGGTCCACTGGAAACACCATATATTTT.